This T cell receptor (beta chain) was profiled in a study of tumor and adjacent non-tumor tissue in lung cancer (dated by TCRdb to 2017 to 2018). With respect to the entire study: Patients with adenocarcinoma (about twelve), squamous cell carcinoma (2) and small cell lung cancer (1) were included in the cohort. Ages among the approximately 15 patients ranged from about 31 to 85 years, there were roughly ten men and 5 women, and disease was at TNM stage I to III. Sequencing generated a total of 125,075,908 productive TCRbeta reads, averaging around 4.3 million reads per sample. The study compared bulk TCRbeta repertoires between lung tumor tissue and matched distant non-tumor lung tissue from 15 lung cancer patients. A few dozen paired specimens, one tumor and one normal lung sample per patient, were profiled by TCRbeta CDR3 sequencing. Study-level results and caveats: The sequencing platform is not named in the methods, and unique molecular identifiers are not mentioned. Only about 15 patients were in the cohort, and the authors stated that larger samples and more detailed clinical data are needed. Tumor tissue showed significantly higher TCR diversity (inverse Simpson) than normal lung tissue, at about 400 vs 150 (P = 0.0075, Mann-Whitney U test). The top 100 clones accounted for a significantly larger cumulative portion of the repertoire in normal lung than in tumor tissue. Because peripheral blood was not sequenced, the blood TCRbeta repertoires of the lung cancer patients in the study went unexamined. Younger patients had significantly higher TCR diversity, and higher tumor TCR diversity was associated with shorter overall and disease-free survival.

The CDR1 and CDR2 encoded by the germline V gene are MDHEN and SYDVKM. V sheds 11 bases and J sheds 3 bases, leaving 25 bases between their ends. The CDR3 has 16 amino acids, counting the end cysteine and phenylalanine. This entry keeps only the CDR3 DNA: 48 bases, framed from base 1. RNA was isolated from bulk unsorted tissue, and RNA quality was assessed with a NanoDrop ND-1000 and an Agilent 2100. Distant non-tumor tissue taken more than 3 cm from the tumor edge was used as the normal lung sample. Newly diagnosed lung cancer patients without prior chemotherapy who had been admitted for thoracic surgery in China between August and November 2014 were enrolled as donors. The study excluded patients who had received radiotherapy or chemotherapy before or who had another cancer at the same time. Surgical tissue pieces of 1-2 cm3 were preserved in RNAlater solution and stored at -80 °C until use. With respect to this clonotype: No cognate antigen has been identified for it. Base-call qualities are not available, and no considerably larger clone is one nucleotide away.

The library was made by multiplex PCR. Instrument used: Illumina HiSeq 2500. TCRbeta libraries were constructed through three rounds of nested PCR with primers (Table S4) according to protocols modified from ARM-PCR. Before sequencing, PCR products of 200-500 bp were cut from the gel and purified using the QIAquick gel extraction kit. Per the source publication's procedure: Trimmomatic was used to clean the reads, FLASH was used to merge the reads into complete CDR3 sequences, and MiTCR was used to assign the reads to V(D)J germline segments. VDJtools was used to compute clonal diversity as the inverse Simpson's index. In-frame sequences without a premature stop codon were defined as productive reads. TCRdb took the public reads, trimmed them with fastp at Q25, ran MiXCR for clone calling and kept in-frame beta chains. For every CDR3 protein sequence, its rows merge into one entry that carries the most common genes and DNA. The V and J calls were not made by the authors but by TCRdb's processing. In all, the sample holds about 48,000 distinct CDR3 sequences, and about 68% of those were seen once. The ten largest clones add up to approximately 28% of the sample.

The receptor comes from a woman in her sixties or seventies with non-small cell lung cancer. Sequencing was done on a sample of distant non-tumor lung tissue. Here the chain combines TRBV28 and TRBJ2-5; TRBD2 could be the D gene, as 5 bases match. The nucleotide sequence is TGTGCCTGCTGTGCCCTCGTGAGCGGCCAAAAAGAGACCCAGTACTTC. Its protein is CACCALVSGQKETQYF.